One TCR beta chain is described in this entry. Its antigen is undetermined. V lost 11 bases and J lost 0; bases outside the gene matches: 3. Germline-derived CDR1 and CDR2 are MNHNS and SASEGT. The CDR3 runs to 15 residues. How the authors handled the data: There were no quality scores in the junction-only immunoSEQ sequences, so filtering differed. This table comes from immunoSEQ multiplex PCR, and its TCRdb copy is limited to in-frame clones, with some not included. The V and J calls and the clone size are those of that table, but D and trimming were determined from the DNA. The sample includes about 1 million clones, about 74% of them seen just once. The entry originates in a study of shared clonotypes between healthy human individuals. Findings and limits, study-wide: The expectation was that sequencing depth would affect clonotype sharing among donors. Non-shared clonotypes had lower generation probabilities than clonotypes shared by all four sorted-subset donors. Around 5% of naive CD4 clonotypes were common to a few donors.

The sequenced sample consisted of memory CD4+ T cells sorted from blood. Subset defined: CD45RA-negative fraction. The receptor was isolated from a man aged 18 to 29 in good health. This chain links TRBV6-1 with TRBJ2-6; 11 nucleotides match TRBD1. As DNA, the CDR3 is TGTGCCGGAGGGACAGGGGGCTCTGGGGCCAACGTCCTGACTTTC. Its translation is CAGGTGGSGANVLTF.